The 18 T cell receptor beta chains listed next were all sequenced from one sample in a study of beta chain features in type 1 diabetes. Reverse transcription of all isolated RNA meant that expressed TCRB transcripts were sequenced. The assay was immunoSEQ multiplex PCR, and TCRdb's table has in-frame clones only and misses some. The sample has about 470,000 clones, approximately 30% seen once. The sample consisted of naive CD4+ T cells from blood. These receptors were taken from a man between 18 and 35 years old in good health.

This clone has a single count. The J gene is TRBJ1-3, the V gene TRBV30; 10 nucleotides align to TRBD1. The CDR3 spans 14 residues. CDR1 is GTSNPN, CDR2 SVGIG, per germline (reference sequence). The V gene end was trimmed by 5 bases and the J gene end by 4 bases; junction bases not matched to a gene: 5. CDR3 loop: CAWETGGYGNTIYF. DNA of the CDR3: TGTGCCTGGGAGACAGGGGGCTACGGAAACACCATATATTTT.

This chain links TRBV5-1 with TRBJ2-5; 9 nucleotides match TRBD2. From germline, CDR1 is SGHRS and CDR2 YFSETQ. V was pared by 4 bases and J by 3 bases, with 4 bases of the junction left unmatched. The CDR3 contains 14 residues. As DNA, the CDR3 is TGCGCCAGCAGCCCTAGCGGGAAGGAAGAGACCCAGTACTTC. Protein product: CASSPSGKEETQYF.

There are a few counts of this clone. The chain joins TRBV4-1 to TRBJ2-1; TRBD2 matches 7 bases. V shed 3 bases and J 8 bases; nucleotides not matched to a gene: 10. The CDR3 contains 15 residues. CDR1 and CDR2 (germline): MGHRA, YSYEKL. The CDR3 region has the DNA TGCGCCAGCAGCCATTTAGGCGGGAGTAGAGATGAGCAGTTCTTC. This translates into CASSHLGGSRDEQFF.

The chain uses TRBV15 and TRBJ2-1; D uncertain. The germline CDR1 and CDR2 sequences are LNHNV and YYDKDF (reference sequence). The CDR3 consists of 14 residues. The V end was cut by 4 bases, the J end by 6 bases, with 13 bases between. CDR3 sequence reads: CATSIGLFGNEQFF. In DNA, the CDR3 is TGTGCCACCAGCATAGGGTTATTCGGCAATGAGCAGTTCTTC. The entire variable domain, with the rest obtained from reference TRBV15 and TRBJ2-1, is as follows: DAMVIQNPRYQVTQFGKPVTLSCSQTLNHNVMYWYQQKSSQAPKLLFHYYDKDFNNEADTPDNFQSRRPNTSFCFLDIRSPGLGDTAMYLCATSIGLFGNEQFFGPGTRLTVL.

A few counts support this clone. The chain links TRBV20-1 to TRBJ1-5, with unresolved D. The length of the CDR3 is 11 residues. The germline V gene encodes CDR1 DFQATT and CDR2 SNEGSKA (reference sequence). Trimming removed 1 base from V and 11 bases from J, with 9 bases in between. CDR3 nucleotide sequence: TGCAGTGCTAGAGGAGAGGCGGCCCAGCATTTT. This sequence encodes CSARGEAAQHF.

This clone was seen more than once but under ten times. Other DNA sequences in the same sample also yield this CDR3. The chain recombines TRBV30 with TRBJ1-2; D is unresolved. The CDR3 runs 13 residues. CDR1 and CDR2 (germline): GTSNPN, SVGIG (reference sequence). Trimming cost V 0 bases and J 2 bases, with 7 bases left between them. This CDR3 is CAWSVALNYGYTF. The DNA for the CDR3 is TGTGCCTGGAGTGTGGCACTGAACTATGGCTACACCTTC.

This clone has more than one count but fewer than ten. The J gene is TRBJ2-5, the V gene TRBV29-1, with D perhaps being TRBD1 or TRBD2 (5 bases each). Germline loops: CDR1 SQVTM, CDR2 ANQGSEA. V lost 4 bases to trimming and J lost 2 bases, with 11 bases between them. The CDR3 totals 13 residues. As DNA, the CDR3 is TGCAGCGTTGGAGCTGGGGGACAAGAGACCCAGTACTTC. The encoded protein is CSVGAGGQETQYF. Full variable domain (outside the CDR3, taken from reference TRBV29-1 and TRBJ2-5): SAVISQKPSRDICQRGTSLTIQCQVDSQVTMMFWYRQQPGQSLTLIATANQGSEATYESGFVIDKFPISRPNLTFSTLTVSNMSPEDSSIYLCSVGAGGQETQYFGPGTRLLVL.

As for this clone: The sample has other DNA sequences that encode this CDR3 too. V is TRBV30 and J is TRBJ1-1; no definite D call. Germline CDR1 reads GTSNPN; CDR2 reads SVGIG (reference sequence). CDR3 length equals 13 residues. With 0 bases removed from V and 1 base from J, the gap between germline ends came to 6 bases. CDR3 nucleotides: TGTGCCTGGAGTGTACGGAGGAACACTGAAGCTTTCTTT. It yields the protein CAWSVRRNTEAFF.

The J gene is TRBJ2-1, the V gene TRBV7-2, with D uncertain. The CDR3 is 19 residues long. CDR1 and CDR2 from the germline V gene are SGHTA and FQGNSA. Between the trimmed V and J ends, which lost 1 base and 0 bases, there was a span of 19 bases. CDR3 residues: CASSLDPPYRVSSYNEQFF. For the CDR3, the DNA is TGTGCCAGCAGCTTAGACCCCCCCTACCGGGTTAGCTCCTACAATGAGCAGTTCTTC.

In this sample, this clone turned up a few times. V and J are TRBV30 and TRBJ1-1, with D possibly matching TRBD1 (6 bases). In germline, CDR1 is GTSNPN, CDR2 SVGIG (reference sequence). V was trimmed by 2 bases and J by 8 bases, leaving 27 bases between them. The CDR3 has 17 amino acids. In DNA form, the CDR3 reads TGTGCCTGGAGTCGGACCAGGGGAGCCAGTAGGTCATCCGAAGCTTTCTTT. Translating it yields CAWSRTRGASRSSEAFF.

This clone was seen a few times. This chain joins TRBV30 and TRBJ2-5; tentative D call: TRBD2 (6 bases). Deletions cut 7 bases from V and 5 bases from J, with 17 bases between. This CDR3 spans 13 amino acids. Germline-derived CDR1 and CDR2 are GTSNPN and SVGIG (reference sequence). The CDR3 protein is CASSWTTKETQYF. The DNA for the CDR3 is TGTGCCTCTAGTTGGACTACCAAGGAGACCCAGTACTTC. Variable domain in full (rest from reference TRBV30 and TRBJ2-5): SQTIHQWPATLVQPVGSPLSLECTVEGTSNPNLYWYRQAAGRGLQLLFYSVGIGQISSEVPQNLSASRPQDRQFILSSKKLLLSDSGFYLCASSWTTKETQYFGPGTRLLVL.

V gene TRBV15 combines with J gene TRBJ2-5, with 7 bases matching TRBD1. Germline assignment: CDR1 LNHNV and CDR2 YYDKDF (reference sequence). V shed 0 bases, J shed 1 base, and the junction held 8 bases outside the gene matches. This CDR3 has 17 amino acids. CDR3 region: CATSRDRAGGSQETQYF. In DNA form, the CDR3 reads TGTGCCACCAGCAGAGATCGGGCAGGGGGATCCCAAGAGACCCAGTACTTC.

This clone was seen only a few times. The chain links TRBV7-2 to TRBJ1-5, with 9 bases identical to TRBD1. Germline V gene lookup returns CDR1 SGHTA and CDR2 FQGNSA. With V trimmed by 3 bases and J by 9 bases, 9 bases remained unmatched. This CDR3 spans 15 amino acids. The CDR3 sequence is CASSFFGTGLVPQHF. Written as DNA, the CDR3 is TGTGCCAGCAGCTTTTTTGGGACAGGGCTAGTGCCCCAGCATTTT.

This clone has just one count. Other DNA sequences of this sample code for an identical CDR3. This chain uses TRBV15 with TRBJ1-1, with unresolved D. This CDR3 is 14 amino acids long. Looked up from germline, CDR1 is LNHNV and CDR2 is YYDKDF (reference sequence). Trimming removed 1 base at V and 2 bases at J, with 8 bases between. Written as DNA, the CDR3 is TGTGCCACCAGCAGAGGTGAACTTAACACTGAAGCTTTCTTT. Translated, it gives CATSRGELNTEAFF.

This clone has just a few counts. The CDR3 DNA reads TGTGCCAGCAGCCCCTGGGACTCACCTGCGGAGACCCAGTACTTC. Its translation is CASSPWDSPAETQYF. V gene TRBV14 combines with J gene TRBJ2-5; the D gene is possibly TRBD2 (6 bases). This CDR3 comprises 15 residues. The ends were cut back, 4 bases at V and 5 bases at J, with 17 bases in the middle. CDR1 is SGHDN and CDR2 is FVKESK in the germline V gene.

The chain has TRBV7-9 and TRBJ2-3; D remains unclear. The germline gives CDR1 SEHNR, CDR2 FQNEAQ (reference sequence). The length of the CDR3 is 18 residues. Deletions cut 0 bases from V and 2 bases from J, with 18 bases between. CDR3 DNA: TGTGCCAGCAGCTTAGCCCTAACTCCTGGGATGATCACAGATACGCAGTATTTT. It yields the protein CASSLALTPGMITDTQYF.

This clone was seen a handful of times. The chain uses TRBV29-1 and TRBJ2-5, with D unresolved. Looked up from germline, CDR1 is SQVTM and CDR2 is ANQGSEA. CDR3 length: 12 amino acids. V was cut by 3 bases and J by 1 base, with 6 bases left in between. Here the CDR3 DNA reads TGCAGCGTTGACCCAGCCCAAGAGACCCAGTACTTC. Its translation: CSVDPAQETQYF.

The V gene is TRBV10-3, the J gene TRBJ2-5; 10 bases are a match to TRBD1. There are 16 residues in the CDR3. The J segment lost 5 bases and the V segment lost 5 bases, leaving 11 bases of the junction unmatched. Germline V lookup: CDR1 ENHRY, CDR2 SYGVKD. CDR3 nucleotides: TGTGCCATCAGTAGTACGGGACAGGGGTTGAAGGAGACCCAGTACTTC. It codes for CAISSTGQGLKETQYF.